This record concerns one TCR beta chain sequence. The sample originates from a study of blood T cell repertoires in COVID-19. Across the whole study: COVID-19 samples, acute and convalescent, were from the United States, Italy and Spain. The cDNA or gDNA used as material had been derived from T cells, B-cell-depleted T cells, or PBMCs.

Participants, 18 to 89 years old, spanned fewer than 30 US areas. It was within 2 weeks before study entry that exposed participants met a COVID-19 case. The CDR3 totals 18 residues. Deletions cut 4 bases from V and 4 bases from J, with 25 bases between. Germline V gene sequence: CDR1 SEHNR, CDR2 FQNEAQ (reference sequence). Sequencing used immunoSEQ multiplex PCR; TCRdb keeps in-frame clones, though not all of them. The top ten hold 0.95% to 1.1% of the sample, which has 330,000 or so clones, more than 70% seen once. Specimen: PBMCs or T cells enriched from blood (not recorded which). This chain uses TRBV7-9 with TRBJ1-2, with no clear D. This clonotype originated in a woman aged 25 to 39 who had been exposed to COVID-19. The CDR3: CASSSRGRPRTLFYGYTF. The DNA for the CDR3 is TGTGCCAGCAGCTCTCGTGGGAGGCCCCGAACTCTCTTCTATGGCTACACCTTC.